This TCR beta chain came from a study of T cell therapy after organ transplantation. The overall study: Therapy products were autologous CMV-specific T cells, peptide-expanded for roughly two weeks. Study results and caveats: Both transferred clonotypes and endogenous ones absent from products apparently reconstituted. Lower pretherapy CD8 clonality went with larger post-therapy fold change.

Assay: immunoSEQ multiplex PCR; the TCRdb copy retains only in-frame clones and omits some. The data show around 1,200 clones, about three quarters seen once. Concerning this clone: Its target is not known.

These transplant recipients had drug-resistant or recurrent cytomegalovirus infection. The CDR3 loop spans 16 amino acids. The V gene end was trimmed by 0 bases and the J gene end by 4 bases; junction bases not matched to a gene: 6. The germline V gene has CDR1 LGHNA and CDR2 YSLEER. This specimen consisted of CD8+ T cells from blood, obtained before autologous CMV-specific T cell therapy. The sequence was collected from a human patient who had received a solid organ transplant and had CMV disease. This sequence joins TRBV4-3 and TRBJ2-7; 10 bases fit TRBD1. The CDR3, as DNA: TGCGCCAGCAGCCAAGATCATTGGGACAGGGGTTACGAGCAGTACTTC. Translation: CASSQDHWDRGYEQYF.